Each of the 9 T cell receptor beta chains below was sequenced from the same sample in a study of T cells in Graves' hyperthyroidism and ophthalmopathy. RNA transcripts yielded amplified TCR beta CDR3 regions. The primer set for the first-round RT-PCR of the TCR CDR3 was HTBI. TCRdb redid the calling of the multiplex PCR reads with MiXCR, one entry per CDR3 protein. Among some 440,000 distinct CDR3 sequences listed, approximately 15% were seen once. Sequencing was done on a sample of blood. Receptors were obtained from a woman aged 18-35 years with Graves' hyperthyroidism.

There are many counts of this clonotype. The chain combines TRBV12-3 or TRBV12-4 with TRBJ1-1, with D maybe TRBD1 (5 bases). V lost 7 bases and J lost 10, with 13 bases in between. The CDR3 has 11 amino acids. CDR3 sequence (DNA): TGTGCCAGCACACCCGGGGGATCAGCTTTCTTT. Residues: CASTPGGSAFF.

The chain is built from TRBV2 and TRBJ2-1; the match to TRBD1 covers 7 bases. V dropped 8 bases and J dropped 7; count of bases not matched to a gene: 11. CDR3 length equals 14 residues. CDR1 and CDR2 from the germline V gene are SNHLY and FYNNEI. The CDR3 loop reads CASRAGTEFNEQFF. CDR3 sequence (DNA): TGTGCCAGCCGGGCCGGGACAGAATTTAATGAGCAGTTCTTC.

This clonotype was counted a few times. The V and J genes are TRBV7-2 and TRBJ1-4; weak D call: TRBD1 (5 bases). The length of the CDR3 is 17 residues. Germline loops: CDR1 SGHTA, CDR2 FQGNSA. The V end lost 3 bases, the J end lost 11 bases, and 25 bases lay between the germline ends. The CDR3 region has the DNA TGTGCCAGCAGCTTTAGGGACTCCCAAGGCCTTCAAATGAAACTGTTTTTT. Translating gives CASSFRDSQGLQMKLFF.

A few counts support this clonotype. The V call is TRBV6-5, the J call TRBJ2-7; the D gene is possibly TRBD1 (5 bases). CDR1 and CDR2 from the germline V gene are MNHEY and SVGAGI. CDR3 size: 13 residues. V was trimmed by 2 bases and J by 2 bases, leaving 7 bases between them. For the CDR3, the DNA is TGTGCCAGCAGTTACAAGGGGCCCTACGAGCAGTACTTC. Amino acids: CASSYKGPYEQYF.

This clonotype was picked up many times. The chain carries TRBV6-1 and TRBJ2-3; perhaps TRBD2 as D (6 bases). The CDR3 contains 15 residues. Germline lookup yields CDR1 MNHNS and CDR2 SASEGT. V dropped 5 bases and J dropped 5 bases, with 17 bases sitting between them. CDR3: CASSYLPLAVDTQYF. The CDR3 region has the DNA TGTGCCAGCAGTTACCTTCCACTAGCCGTAGATACGCAGTATTTT.

This clonotype was counted many times. This chain uses TRBV2 with TRBJ1-1; D gene ambiguous. Trimming pared 6 bases from V and 1 base from J, leaving 9 bases between. Looked up from germline, CDR1 is SNHLY and CDR2 is FYNNEI. This CDR3 is 13 amino acids long. CDR3 residues: CASSRYQNTEAFF. The DNA of the CDR3 is TGTGCCAGCAGCCGGTATCAGAACACTGAAGCTTTCTTT.

Regarding this clonotype: This may stem from a read error, because a much larger clone lies one nucleotide away. The chain combines TRBV11-2 with TRBJ1-1, with D unresolved. CDR1 is SGHAT and CDR2 is FQNNGV in the germline V gene. The CDR3 is 14 residues long. The CDR3 bases are TGTGCCAGCAGCTTAGAGGTTTGGGGTACTGAAGCTCTCTTT. It translates to CASSLEVWGTEALF.

This rearrangement joins TRBV7-9 to TRBJ2-1, with a tentative D call TRBD1 (6 bases). V shed 4 bases and J shed 8 bases, with 15 bases lying between them. Germline-derived CDR1 and CDR2 are SEHNR and FQNEAQ (reference sequence). This CDR3 has 14 residues. CDR3 sequence (DNA): TGTGCCAGCAGCTATTTACAGGGATGGCATGAGCAGTTCTTC. It yields the protein CASSYLQGWHEQFF. Supplemented by reference TRBV7-9 and TRBJ2-1, the full variable domain reads DTGVSQNPRHKITKRGQNVTFRCDPISEHNRLYWYRQTLGQGPEFLTYFQNEAQLEKSRLLSDRFSAERPKGSFSTLEIQRTEQGDSAMYLCASSYLQGWHEQFFGPGTRLTVL.

This clonotype was recorded many times. The CDR3 DNA sequence: TGTGCCAGCAGTGGACAGGGAAGGTCCTACGAGCAGTACTTC. Translation gives CASSGQGRSYEQYF. The J gene is TRBJ2-7, the V gene TRBV2; 7 bases agree with TRBD1. Germline values: CDR1 SNHLY, CDR2 FYNNEI. Losses at the gene ends were 4 bases for V and 1 base for J; bases not matched to a gene: 4. CDR3 length: 14 amino acids.